This TCR beta chain is drawn from a study of cytomegalovirus exposure and HLA in healthy donors (TCRdb year 2017). About the full investigation: In an earlier analysis of approximately 640 of the donors, 250 to 300 Gb of sequence data and 90 million to 120 million unique TCR beta sequences from 180 million or so T cells were reported. Class I and class II HLA loci were covered by the typing at four-digit resolution. The study combined high-throughput TCR immunosequencing, statistical association of individual TCRs with disease status, and machine learning to predict cytomegalovirus infection status. The study used immunosequencing to profile the T cell repertoires of 600 to 850 subjects and linked those repertoires to cytomegalovirus serostatus. An early release that covered several hundred HLA-typed donors contained about 290 gigabases of sequencing data and approximately 85 million unique TCR sequences. Donor age, sex, ethnicity and CMV serostatus were collected together with the repertoire data. Among a few hundred genotyped donors of the cohort, an average of roughly 240,000 unique TCR beta nucleotide sequences were sequenced per donor, roughly 18% of them non-productive. Rather than drawing on any new phenotypic data, the later analysis identified candidate immune exposures from TCR beta sequences and the way those sequences occurred across donors. The study aimed to test whether cataloging public T cell receptors could reveal signatures of past pathogen exposure. A later genetic analysis took genome-wide SNP genotypes for about 65% of the 666 donors and used that subset as a discovery cohort. Of the 300 to 450 genotyped donors, about 80% fell in the genetic ancestry cluster associated with self-reported Caucasian donors. In an earlier analysis of 587 of the donors, high-throughput TCR beta sequencing was used to judge whether each TCR beta V gene segment behaved as functional or pseudogenic. All discovery cohort repertoires had been generated using a single sequencing platform. Typing coverage varied by locus: about 620-630 donors for A, B, C, DRB1 and DQB1; roughly 560 for DQA1; nearly 610 for DPA1; about 450 for DPB1. To study patterns of TCR occurrence, a later analysis re-analyzed previously published TCR beta repertoires from 700 or so donors and added high-resolution HLA genotyping. Roughly 5 DR-DQ haplotypes were handled as single units for association and clustering, since linkage in the cohort was strong. In addition to the first cohort of around 670 subjects, a separate validation cohort of about 120 different subjects was used. Points the paper makes about the study in general: Some IMGT-functional V segments, including TRBV6-2 and TRBV6-3, could not be distinguished by the 87-base-pair reads and were therefore excluded. Correlated functional status among segregating V segments might reflect linkage disequilibrium, but an unknown experimental factor could not be ruled out. Presence/absence analyses assumed roughly uniform sequencing depth across donors, an assumption that may not hold. At a false discovery rate of 0.05, a later analysis linked around 15,000 TCR beta sequences to specific HLA alleles. CMV serostatus was the only immune exposure information available for the cohort. Because counts were too low, seventeen rarely observed V segments, including chromosome 9 orphons, were left out of the earlier analysis of about 500 of the donors. Several of the top co-occurrence clusters appeared to be linked to parvovirus B19, influenza, CMV and Epstein-Barr virus, according to a later analysis. According to a later analysis, most CMV-associated TCR beta chains appeared to be HLA-restricted, and the HLA associations seemed to be driven largely by CMV exposure. Assigning TCR associations to individual alleles was difficult when HLA alleles, especially DR and DQ, strongly co-occurred. In vitro tests confirmed that three of the cytomegalovirus-associated TCR beta chains recognize cytomegalovirus antigens. In the study, some 160 TCR beta chains were listed as associated with cytomegalovirus. While some public TCRs were present in many individuals, most TCR sequences turned up only very rarely across donors. In a later analysis, TCR association rates were found to vary across HLA loci, with the most associated TCRs seen for DRB1 alleles and the fewest for HLA-C alleles. A cluster of highly shared sequence variants was judged likely to be a technical artifact of the sequencing pipeline. In an earlier analysis of 587 of the donors, most TCR beta V segments were observed in productive rearrangements about 87% or about 30% of the time, broadly matching IMGT annotations. In a later genetic analysis, a missense DCLRE1C variant was associated with V-gene and J-gene trimming of TCR beta chains, and the association was replicated in an independent cohort. A later genetic analysis reported fewer N-insertions in productive TCRs among donors in an Asian-associated ancestry cluster than the roughly 700-donor mean. This cohort had only TCR beta chains sequenced, and the lack of alpha or paired-chain data limited which features could be detected. Because HLA typing was missing for some donors at each locus, association tests included only the typed subset. The authors suggested that the approach could potentially be extended to other disease states and immunological phenotypes. The classifier was reported to diagnose cytomegalovirus status with high specificity and sensitivity in both the original cohort and the validation cohort. A further reported finding was that TCR beta sequences accurately predicted the HLA-A and HLA-B alleles for most subjects in the first cohort. A later analysis found that HLA-associated TCR beta chains were more clonally expanded and had lower generation probabilities than equally common non-associated chains.

V is clipped by 7 bases and J by 0 bases, and the sequence between their germline boundaries is 12 bases long. Its CDR3 holds 14 amino acids, cysteine through phenylalanine. Only the CDR3 region is kept as DNA, spanning 42 bases read in frame from base 1. CDR1 and CDR2, per the germline V gene, are MNHEY and SVGAGI. Concerning this clone: Its recognized antigen is unknown. Base qualities were left out, and no much larger clone turns up one base away.

The cohort consisted of 666 healthy bone marrow donors. All cohort members were sampled while nominally healthy, although unrecorded immune exposures were likely present. The donor tested CMV seropositive and was one of the 289 seropositive cohort members. Every donor gave a peripheral blood sample, and the peripheral blood mononuclear cells from that sample were used for TCR beta sequencing. The Qiagen DNeasy Blood Extraction Kit was used to extract genomic DNA from the blood cell samples. The library relied on the immunoSEQ multiplex PCR assay. For the multiplex PCR, a mixture combining 60 forward primers for TCR Vbeta segments and 13 reverse primers for TCR Jbeta segments was used. Amplification of the CDR3 region of rearranged TCR beta genes was performed with a multiplex PCR assay on genomic DNA. Amplified TCR beta libraries were sequenced as 87-base-pair reads on the Illumina HiSeq System. As for how the authors treated the data: Across the 500 to 850 repertoires, a later analysis counted roughly 77 million unique TCR beta chains, roughly 11 million of which were shared by at least two donors. Raw reads were error-corrected and collapsed into unique sequences by a nearest-neighbor algorithm in which closely related sequences were merged to remove PCR and sequencing errors. To assign V, D and J gene segments, CDR3 sequences were aligned to IMGT reference sequences. Each retained sequence needed at least a six-nucleotide match to both a V gene segment and a J gene segment. Rearrangements were called productive when the CDR3 lacked stop codons and stayed in frame with V and J; all others were non-productive. Following IMGT convention, CDR3 was defined as the stretch from the second conserved V-encoded cysteine up to the conserved J-encoded phenylalanine. The earlier analysis of about 560 of the donors excluded any sequence lacking an unambiguous match to a single V gene segment. An earlier analysis of several hundred of the donors called V segments functional above 56.7% productive rearrangements and segregating when the between-donor standard deviation exceeded 5%. A statistical classification framework was built for diagnosing cytomegalovirus status from the catalog of TCR beta chain sequences. A later analysis assigned V and J genes by comparing TCR nucleotide sequences with IMGT/GENE-DB human TR gene sequences. Using the TCRdist pipeline, a later analysis assigned CDR3 sequences along with most-parsimonious VDJ recombination scenarios. In a later analysis, each TCR beta chain was defined by its CDR3 amino acid sequence together with its V-gene family, and reads without a unique V-gene family were excluded. As a way to deal with suspected cross-contamination and a sequencing artifact, a later analysis dropped approximately 570 nucleotide sequences that were highly shared and had low generation probability. In a later analysis, a clonal expansion index was calculated for each public chain from normalized within-repertoire ranks of inferred template counts. Generation probabilities in a later analysis came from a VDJ recombination model fitted to out-of-frame rearrangements, and those results were checked against IGoR. A later analysis scored TCR-TCR, TCR-HLA and TCR-CMV co-occurrence with hypergeometric tests, applying a repertoire-size bias correction to TCR pairs. A later analysis estimated false discovery rates by permuting HLA or CMV assignments 20 times. A later analysis grouped co-occurring TCRs with DBSCAN, adding TCRdist sequence similarity when clustering within HLA-allele-positive subsets. Repertoires with fewer than 30,000 or more than 120,000 public chains were left out of co-occurrence clustering, as were four to six repertoires with anomalous nucleotide sharing. The source is immuneACCESS, and TCRdb retained only in-frame sequences with V and J called. Part of the clones is not carried over; for the studies checked, unresolved V genes explain less than half of this, and the remainder is unexplained. V, J and clone size reflect that table, while D and trimming were determined from the DNA. The sample has about 160,000 clones on record, around 80% of them singletons. 9.5% to 10% of the sample is taken by the ten largest.

Input material: PBMCs. The receptor was isolated from a man aged 18 to 30 in good health and CMV-seropositive. The chain links TRBV6-5 with TRBJ1-1, with the D gene uncertain. Here is the DNA: TGTGCCAGCAAAAGGAGTCCCCTGAACACTGAAGCTTTCTTT. Its protein product is CASKRSPLNTEAFF.